This TCR beta chain was observed in a study of blood T cell repertoires in COVID-19. Study summary: Acute and convalescent COVID-19 specimens originated in the United States, Italy and Spain. From T cells, B-cell-depleted T cells, or PBMCs came the material, which was cDNA or gDNA.

This clone was seen once. In the original processing: Reference gene primer amplification in the assay estimated nucleated cell counts. Assay: immunoSEQ multiplex PCR; the TCRdb copy retains only in-frame clones and omits some. V, J and clone size were drawn from that table, and D and trimming were deduced from the DNA. The table includes about 140,000 clones, 70% to 85% detected once. Trimming left V 0 bases short and J 0 bases short, with 6 bases between. CDR3 length equals 14 residues. Germline assignment: CDR1 SGHRS and CDR2 YFSETQ. Sequencing used peripheral blood. The sequence was collected from a man in his sixties with acute or convalescent COVID-19. The V gene is TRBV5-1, the J gene TRBJ1-1; D call uncertain. This CDR3 reads CASSLAQMNTEAFF. Here the CDR3 DNA reads TGCGCCAGCAGCTTGGCACAGATGAACACTGAAGCTTTCTTT.